Listed below are T cell receptor beta chains from one sample, sequenced in a study of neoadjuvant anti-PD-1 for oral cavity cancer. The repertoire was sequenced with immunoSEQ multiplex PCR; TCRdb's copy has only in-frame clones and lacks some. The data hold 60,000 to 80,000 clones, with more than 60% observed a single time. The sequencing here drew on PBMCs, taken before nivolumab (anti-PD-1) treatment. The receptor set was obtained from a person aged 40-85 years with oral cavity squamous cell carcinoma. CDR3s include the opening cysteine and the closing phenylalanine or tryptophan. Fields, in order: V gene, D gene, clone size, J gene, CDR3 protein, CDR3 DNA. The D gene is left open where the match is weak. Expanded clones are given a class, and other clones once, few, many or no size at all.

TRBV18	.	.	TRBJ2-5	CASSPAYQQETQYF	TGTGCCAGCTCACCAGCCTACCAACAAGAGACCCAGTACTTC
TRBV5-1	.	few	TRBJ1-4	CASSFNEKLFF	TGCGCCAGCAGCTTCAATGAAAAACTGTTTTTT
TRBV19	.	.	TRBJ1-5	CASSIYGQPQHF	TGTGCCAGTAGTATATATGGGCAGCCCCAGCATTTT
TRBV6-5	.	.	TRBJ2-5	CASSYSLWGPQETQYF	TGTGCCAGCAGTTACTCGTTATGGGGACCCCAAGAGACCCAGTACTTC
TRBV7-9	TRBD2	.	TRBJ2-3	CASSFTLAGGASSTDTQYF	TGTGCCAGCAGCTTTACACTAGCGGGAGGCGCTTCTAGCACAGATACGCAGTATTTT
TRBV5-1	.	.	TRBJ2-1	CASSLGGYNEQFF	TGCGCCAGCAGCTTGGGCGGATACAATGAGCAGTTCTTC
TRBV6-1	TRBD2	.	TRBJ2-3	CASSPTSGTPDTQYF	TGTGCCAGCAGTCCGACTAGCGGGACCCCAGATACGCAGTATTTT
TRBV11-2	.	.	TRBJ2-7	CASSRYSGSYEQYF	TGTGCCAGCAGCCGGTATAGCGGCTCCTACGAGCAGTACTTC
TRBV6-6	.	.	TRBJ1-2	CASSYSTTVSF	TGTGCCAGCAGTTACTCAACGACAGTTTCCTTC
TRBV2	TRBD1	.	TRBJ1-6	CASNQQGANSPLHF	TGTGCCAGCAACCAACAGGGGGCTAATTCACCCCTCCACTTT
TRBV6-6	TRBD1	.	TRBJ1-2	CASRRTGDGYTF	TGTGCCAGCAGGCGTACAGGGGATGGCTACACCTTC
TRBV19	.	.	TRBJ2-5	CASSMSQETQYF	TGTGCCAGTAGTATGAGCCAAGAGACCCAGTACTTC
TRBV7-9	.	.	TRBJ2-3	CASSLYTDTQYF	TGTGCCAGCAGCTTATACACAGATACGCAGTATTTT
TRBV7-9	.	.	TRBJ2-7	CASSLLVRGTYEQYF	TGTGCCAGCAGCCTCTTGGTTCGGGGCACCTACGAGCAGTACTTC
TRBV5-1	.	.	TRBJ2-1	CASSNTRGSLGFF	TGCGCCAGCAGCAACACGAGGGGGTCTCTAGGGTTCTTC
TRBV9	.	.	TRBJ2-1	CASSGKYEQFF	TGTGCCAGCAGCGGGAAGTATGAGCAGTTCTTC